This T cell receptor beta chain came from a study of blood T cells in healthy people across ages. Study-wide results and caveats: Underestimates were what the diversity estimates from one million T cells were considered to be. There were more naive CD4+ cells and higher diversity in long-lived donors than in aged donors.

On this clonotype itself: As yet, its antigen is unknown. Relative to the germline gene, one junction end is altered; a read error may explain this.

Germline V gene lookup returns CDR1 MNHEY and CDR2 SVGAGI. The CDR3 loop spans 14 amino acids. The second PCR ran 7 to 11 cycles with a sample-barcoded 5' primer and J-beta primers. TCRdb re-derived calls from the 5' RACE reads in MiXCR, one entry per CDR3 protein. This sample has about 670,000 distinct CDR3 sequences, with about 50% found just once. The chain recombines TRBV6-5 with TRBJ1-2; 7 bases are shared with TRBD1. The specimen was blood. This receptor was taken from a woman of 80 years or more in good health. The CDR3 region has the DNA TGCGCCAGCAGTCGGGACAGAAGTAACTATGGCTACACCTTC. It codes for CASSRDRSNYGYTF.